Included here is one T cell receptor (beta chain) sequence, with context. These data are taken from a study of T cell responses to AZD1222 COVID-19 vaccine. Produced via immunoSEQ multiplex PCR; TCRdb's table is partial and in-frame only. The profile shows roughly 100,000 clones, 70% to 90% of them singletons. The sequenced sample was peripheral blood, obtained 28 days after the second AZD1222 dose. This TCR came from an adult who received the AZD1222 COVID-19 vaccine.

The DNA for the CDR3 is TGTGCCAGCAGTTTCTCCAGCGGGAGCGGATCCTACGAGCAGTACTTC. Its translation is CASSFSSGSGSYEQYF. This chain uses TRBV28 with TRBJ2-7, with TRBD2 matching over 8 bases. Germline V gene sequence: CDR1 MDHEN, CDR2 SYDVKM. There are 16 residues in the CDR3. The V and J ends lost 3 bases and 1 base, in that order; junction bases with no gene match: 8.